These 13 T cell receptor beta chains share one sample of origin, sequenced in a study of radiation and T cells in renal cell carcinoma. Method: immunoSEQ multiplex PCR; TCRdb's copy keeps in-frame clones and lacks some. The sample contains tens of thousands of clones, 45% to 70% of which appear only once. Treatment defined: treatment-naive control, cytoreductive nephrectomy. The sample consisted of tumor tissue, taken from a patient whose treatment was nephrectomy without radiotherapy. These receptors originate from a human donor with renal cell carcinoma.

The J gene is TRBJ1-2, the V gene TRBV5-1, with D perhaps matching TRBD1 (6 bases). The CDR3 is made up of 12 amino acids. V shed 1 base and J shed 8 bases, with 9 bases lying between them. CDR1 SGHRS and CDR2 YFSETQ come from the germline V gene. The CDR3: CASSLTGSGYTF. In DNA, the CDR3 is TGCGCCAGCAGCTTGACAGGGAGCGGCTACACCTTC. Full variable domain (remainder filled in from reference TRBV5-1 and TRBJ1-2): KAGVTQTPRYLIKTRGQQVTLSCSPISGHRSVSWYQQTPGQGLQFLFEYFSETQRNKGNFPGRFSGRQFSNSRSEMNVSTLELGDSALYLCASSLTGSGYTFGSGTRLTVV.

CDR3 sequence (DNA): TGTGCCTGGAGTGGGGGCGGCTACGAGCAGTACTTC. Amino acids: CAWSGGGYEQYF. The chain has TRBV30 and TRBJ2-5, with D maybe TRBD1 (5 bases). The J call is uncertain, as TRBJ2-7 better fits the DNA end. The CDR3 extends over 12 amino acids. The V gene's germline CDR1 is GTSNPN and CDR2 SVGIG (reference sequence).

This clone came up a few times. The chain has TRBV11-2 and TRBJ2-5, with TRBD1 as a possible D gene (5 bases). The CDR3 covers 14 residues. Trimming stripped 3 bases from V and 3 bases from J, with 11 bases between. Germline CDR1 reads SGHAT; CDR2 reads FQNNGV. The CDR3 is CASSFWGKEETQYF. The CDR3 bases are TGTGCCAGCAGCTTCTGGGGCAAGGAAGAGACCCAGTACTTC.

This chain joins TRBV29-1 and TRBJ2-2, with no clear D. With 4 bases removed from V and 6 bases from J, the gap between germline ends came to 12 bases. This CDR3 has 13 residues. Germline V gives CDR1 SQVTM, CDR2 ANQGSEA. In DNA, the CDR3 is TGCAGCGTTGTCTTTCGAGATCCCGGGGAGCTGTTTTTT. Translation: CSVVFRDPGELFF.

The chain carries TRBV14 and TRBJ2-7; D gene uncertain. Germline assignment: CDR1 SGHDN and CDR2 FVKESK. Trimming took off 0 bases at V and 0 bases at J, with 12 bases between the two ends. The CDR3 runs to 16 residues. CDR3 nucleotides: TGTGCCAGCAGCCAAGATTATAACTCGTTCTCCTACGAGCAGTACTTC. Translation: CASSQDYNSFSYEQYF. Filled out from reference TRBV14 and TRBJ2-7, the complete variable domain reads EAGVTQFPSHSVIEKGQTVTLRCDPISGHDNLYWYRRVMGKEIKFLLHFVKESKQDESGMPNNRFLAERTGGTYSTLKVQPAELEDSGVYFCASSQDYNSFSYEQYFGPGTRLTVT.

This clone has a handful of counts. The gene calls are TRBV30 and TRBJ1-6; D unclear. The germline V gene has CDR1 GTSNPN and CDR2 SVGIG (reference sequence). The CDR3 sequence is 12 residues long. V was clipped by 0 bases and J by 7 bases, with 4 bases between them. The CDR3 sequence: CAWSVRNSPLHF. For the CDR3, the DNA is TGTGCCTGGAGTGTACGAAATTCACCCCTCCACTTT.

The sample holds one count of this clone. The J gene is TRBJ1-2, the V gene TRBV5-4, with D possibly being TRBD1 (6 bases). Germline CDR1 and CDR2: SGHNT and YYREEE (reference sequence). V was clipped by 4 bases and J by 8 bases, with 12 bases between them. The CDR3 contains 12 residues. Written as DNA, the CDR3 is TGTGCCAGCAGCGACTTCGGGGGCGGCTACACCTTC. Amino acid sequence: CASSDFGGGYTF.

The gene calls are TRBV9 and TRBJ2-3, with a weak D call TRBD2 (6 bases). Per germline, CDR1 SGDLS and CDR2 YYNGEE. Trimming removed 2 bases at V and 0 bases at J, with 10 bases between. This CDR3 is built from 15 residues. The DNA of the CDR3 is TGTGCCAGCAGCGTGAGCGGGCCAAGCACAGATACGCAGTATTTT. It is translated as CASSVSGPSTDTQYF.

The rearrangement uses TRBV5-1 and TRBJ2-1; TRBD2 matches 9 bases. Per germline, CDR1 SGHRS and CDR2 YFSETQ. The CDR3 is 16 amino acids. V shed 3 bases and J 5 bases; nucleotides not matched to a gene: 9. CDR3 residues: CASSSPAGGPNNEQFF. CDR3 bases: TGCGCCAGCAGCTCCCCAGCGGGGGGCCCAAACAATGAGCAGTTCTTC.

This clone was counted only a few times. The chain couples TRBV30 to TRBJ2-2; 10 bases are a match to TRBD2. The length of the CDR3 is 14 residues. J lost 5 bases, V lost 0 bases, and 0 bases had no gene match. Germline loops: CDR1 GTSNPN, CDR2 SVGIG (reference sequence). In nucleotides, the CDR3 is TGTGCCTGGAGTGTACTAGCGGGGACCGGGGAGCTGTTTTTT. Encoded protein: CAWSVLAGTGELFF.

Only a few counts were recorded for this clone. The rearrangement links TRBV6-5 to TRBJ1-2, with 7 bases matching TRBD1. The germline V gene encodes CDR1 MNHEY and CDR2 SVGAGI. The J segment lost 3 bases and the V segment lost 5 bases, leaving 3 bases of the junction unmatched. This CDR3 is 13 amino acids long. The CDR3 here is CASSLTGDYGYTF. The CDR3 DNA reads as TGTGCCAGCAGTCTAACAGGGGACTATGGCTACACCTTC.

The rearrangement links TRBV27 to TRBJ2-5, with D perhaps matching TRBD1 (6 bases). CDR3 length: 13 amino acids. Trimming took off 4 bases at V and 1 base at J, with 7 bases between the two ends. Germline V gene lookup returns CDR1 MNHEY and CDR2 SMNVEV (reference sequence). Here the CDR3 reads CASSSRGQETQYF. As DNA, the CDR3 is TGTGCCAGCAGTTCCAGGGGCCAAGAGACCCAGTACTTC.

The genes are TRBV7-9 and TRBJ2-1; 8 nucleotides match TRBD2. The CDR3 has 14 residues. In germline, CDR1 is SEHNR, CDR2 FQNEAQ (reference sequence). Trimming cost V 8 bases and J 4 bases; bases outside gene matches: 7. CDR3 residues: CASHSGNSYNEQFF. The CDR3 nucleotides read TGTGCCAGCCATAGCGGGAATAGTTACAATGAGCAGTTCTTC.